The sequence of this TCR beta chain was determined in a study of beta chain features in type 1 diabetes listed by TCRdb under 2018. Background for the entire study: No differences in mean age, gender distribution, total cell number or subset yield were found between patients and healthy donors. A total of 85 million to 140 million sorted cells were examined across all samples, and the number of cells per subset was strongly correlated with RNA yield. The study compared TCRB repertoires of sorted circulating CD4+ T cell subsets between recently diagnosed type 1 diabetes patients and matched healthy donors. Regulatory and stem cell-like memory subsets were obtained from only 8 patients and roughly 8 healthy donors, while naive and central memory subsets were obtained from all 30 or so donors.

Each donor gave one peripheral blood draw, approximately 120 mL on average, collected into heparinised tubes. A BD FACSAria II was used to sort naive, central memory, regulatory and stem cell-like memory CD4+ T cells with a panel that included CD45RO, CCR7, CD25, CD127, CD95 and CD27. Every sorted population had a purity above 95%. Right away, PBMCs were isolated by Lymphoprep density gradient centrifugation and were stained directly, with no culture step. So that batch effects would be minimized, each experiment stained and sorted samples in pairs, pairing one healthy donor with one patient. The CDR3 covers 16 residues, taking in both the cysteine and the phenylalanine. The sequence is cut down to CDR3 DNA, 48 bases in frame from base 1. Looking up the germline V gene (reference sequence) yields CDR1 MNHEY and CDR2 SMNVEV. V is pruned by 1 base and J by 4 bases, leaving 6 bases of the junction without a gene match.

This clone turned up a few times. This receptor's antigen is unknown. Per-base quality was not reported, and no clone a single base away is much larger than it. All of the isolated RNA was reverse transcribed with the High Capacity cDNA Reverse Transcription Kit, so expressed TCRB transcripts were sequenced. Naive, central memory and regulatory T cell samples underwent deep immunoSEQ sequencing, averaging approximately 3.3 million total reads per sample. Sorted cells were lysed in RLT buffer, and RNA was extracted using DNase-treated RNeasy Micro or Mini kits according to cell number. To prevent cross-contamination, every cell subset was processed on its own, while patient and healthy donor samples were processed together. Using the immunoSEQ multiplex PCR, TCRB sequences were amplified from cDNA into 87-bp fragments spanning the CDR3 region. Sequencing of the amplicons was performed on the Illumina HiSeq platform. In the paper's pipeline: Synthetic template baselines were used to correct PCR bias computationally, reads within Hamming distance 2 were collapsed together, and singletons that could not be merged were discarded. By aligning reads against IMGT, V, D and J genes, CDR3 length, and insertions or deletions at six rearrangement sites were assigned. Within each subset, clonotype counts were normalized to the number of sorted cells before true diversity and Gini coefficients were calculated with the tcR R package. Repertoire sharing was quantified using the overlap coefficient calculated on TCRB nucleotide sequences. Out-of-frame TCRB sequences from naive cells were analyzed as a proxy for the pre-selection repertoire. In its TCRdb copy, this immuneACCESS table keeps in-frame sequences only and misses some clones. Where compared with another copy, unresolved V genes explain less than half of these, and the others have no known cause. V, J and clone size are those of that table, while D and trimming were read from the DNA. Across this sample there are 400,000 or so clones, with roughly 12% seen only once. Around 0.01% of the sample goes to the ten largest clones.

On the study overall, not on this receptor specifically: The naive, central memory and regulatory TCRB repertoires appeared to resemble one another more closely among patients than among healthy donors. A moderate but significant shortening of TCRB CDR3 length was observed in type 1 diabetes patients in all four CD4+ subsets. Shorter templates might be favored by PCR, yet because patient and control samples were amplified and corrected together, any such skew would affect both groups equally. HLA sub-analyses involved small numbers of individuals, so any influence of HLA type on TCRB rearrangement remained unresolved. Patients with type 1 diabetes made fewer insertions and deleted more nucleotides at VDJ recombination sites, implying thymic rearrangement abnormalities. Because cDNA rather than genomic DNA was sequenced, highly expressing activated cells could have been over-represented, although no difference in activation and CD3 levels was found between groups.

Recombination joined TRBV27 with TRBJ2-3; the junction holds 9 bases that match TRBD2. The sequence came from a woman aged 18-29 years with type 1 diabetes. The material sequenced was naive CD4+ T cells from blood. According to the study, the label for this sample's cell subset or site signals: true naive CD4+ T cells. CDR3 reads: CASSLWSSGVSDTQYF. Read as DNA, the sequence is TGTGCCAGCAGTTTATGGTCTAGCGGGGTCTCAGATACGCAGTATTTT.